The TCR beta chain under discussion was sequenced for a study of blood T cell repertoires in COVID-19. V was clipped by 7 bases and J by 0 bases; unmatched bases: 5. This CDR3 is built from 15 residues. CDR1 and CDR2 from the germline V gene are SGHTA and FQGNSA. Generated by immunoSEQ multiplex PCR, the TCRdb table keeps only in-frame clones and is missing some. Of a few hundred thousand clones in the sample, around 83% were seen once. Sequenced input: peripheral blood. The chain couples TRBV7-2 to TRBJ2-3; 9 nucleotides match TRBD1. The sequence derives from an elderly woman with COVID-19, enrolled during active disease. The CDR3 DNA follows: TGTGCCAGCATCAAACAGGGGGCGAGCACAGATACGCAGTATTTT. Amino acid sequence: CASIKQGASTDTQYF.